The 14 T cell receptor beta chains below come from one sample, sequenced in a study of cytomegalovirus exposure and HLA in healthy donors. PCR used 60 Vbeta primers and 13 Jbeta primers. Repertoires were generated with immunoSEQ multiplex PCR, while TCRdb's copy carries only in-frame clones and drops some. The table has under 200,000 clones, around 80% seen once. Sequencing used PBMCs. The receptors come from a man aged 50 to 60 in good health and CMV-seropositive.

J is TRBJ1-3 and V is TRBV15; D gene unclear. Germline-derived CDR1 and CDR2 are LNHNV and YYDKDF (reference sequence). The CDR3 has 14 amino acids. V lost 4 bases, J lost 0 bases, and 7 bases lay in between. CDR3 sequence (DNA): TGTGCCACCAGCAAGGACTTCTCTGGAAACACCATATATTTT. Its protein is CATSKDFSGNTIYF.

The chain employs TRBV9 and TRBJ2-1; 9 nucleotides line up with TRBD2. Trimming at V came to 0 bases and at J to 6 bases, leaving 7 bases not matched to a gene. The CDR3 consists of 16 residues. CDR1 and CDR2 (germline): SGDLS, YYNGEE. The DNA of the CDR3 is TGTGCCAGCAGCGTAGCTGGTAGCGGGAGCTTCAATGAGCAGTTCTTC. It yields the protein CASSVAGSGSFNEQFF.

In the case of this clone: The identical CDR3 is also encoded by other nucleotide sequences in the sample. V gene TRBV10-3 combines with J gene TRBJ2-5; TRBD1 might be the D (6 bases). V was shortened by 6 bases and J by 2 bases, with 10 bases between the two germline ends. CDR1 and CDR2 from the germline V gene are ENHRY and SYGVKD. CDR3 length equals 13 residues. In DNA, the CDR3 is TGTGCCATCAGGGACAGACCACAAGAGACCCAGTACTTC. Protein sequence: CAIRDRPQETQYF.

This chain connects TRBV5-5 to TRBJ2-1, with D possibly being TRBD2 (6 bases). V lost 10 bases to trimming and J lost 9 bases, with 26 bases between them. Germline values: CDR1 SGHKS, CDR2 YYEKEE (reference sequence). The CDR3 spans 15 residues. The CDR3 DNA follows: TGTGCCGGTTCGAAGAGAGTAGCGGAAGCGGGTGAGCAGTTCTTC. This sequence encodes CAGSKRVAEAGEQFF.

The V and J genes are TRBV13 and TRBJ2-1; 8 nucleotides align to TRBD1. The CDR3 loop spans 17 amino acids. Germline V CDR1 and CDR2: PRHDT, FYEKMQ (reference sequence). V was pared by 0 bases and J by 0 bases, with 4 bases of the junction left unmatched. Here the CDR3 DNA reads TGTGCCAGCAGCTTAGGCCGGACAGGGAGCTCCTACAATGAGCAGTTCTTC. It codes for CASSLGRTGSSYNEQFF.

The CDR3 loop reads CASSTNRNTEAFF. The CDR3 DNA reads TGTGCCAGTAGTACAAACAGAAACACTGAAGCTTTCTTT. The chain combines TRBV19 with TRBJ1-1; D is unresolved. V was pared by 4 bases and J by 2 bases, with 8 bases between. Germline CDR1 LNHDA, CDR2 SQIVND (reference sequence). This CDR3 region has 13 residues.

The chain carries TRBV19 and TRBJ1-2, with 11 bases that match TRBD1. The CDR3 is 15 residues long. Germline lookup yields CDR1 LNHDA and CDR2 SQIVND (reference sequence). Trimming took 3 bases from V and 5 from J; bases not matched to a gene: 5. The CDR3 loop is CASSISDRGRYGYTF. The CDR3 nucleotides read TGTGCCAGTAGTATCTCGGACAGGGGGCGGTATGGCTACACCTTC. Full variable domain (remainder filled in from reference TRBV19 and TRBJ1-2): DGGITQSPKYLFRKEGQNVTLSCEQNLNHDAMYWYRQDPGQGLRLIYYSQIVNDFQKGDIAEGYSVSREKKESFPLTVTSAQKNPTAFYLCASSISDRGRYGYTFGSGTRLTVV.

The rearrangement joins TRBV5-1 to TRBJ2-7, with 11 bases matching TRBD1. The CDR3 contains 12 residues. The germline gives CDR1 SGHRS, CDR2 YFSETQ. V dropped 5 bases and J dropped 6; count of bases not matched to a gene: 1. In DNA, the CDR3 is TGCGCCAGCAGGGGGACAGGGGGCGAGCAGTACGTC. Translating it yields CASRGTGGEQYV.

The genes are TRBV2 and TRBJ2-3; D is perhaps TRBD1 (5 bases). There are 17 residues in the CDR3. CDR1 and CDR2 (germline): SNHLY, FYNNEI. The V gene lost 6 bases and the J gene lost 6 bases, with 25 bases spanning the gap. The CDR3 DNA is TGTGCCAGCAGCGCCGCGTTAGGGCAGGGTCGTACGGATACGCAGTATTTT. Protein: CASSAALGQGRTDTQYF.

The chain recombines TRBV6-5 with TRBJ1-5; D possibly corresponds to TRBD1 (5 bases). The CDR3 has 15 residues. With 5 bases removed from V and 0 bases from J, the gap between germline ends came to 11 bases. CDR1 MNHEY and CDR2 SVGAGI come from the germline V gene. CDR3 sequence: CASSPGGFSNQPQHF. The CDR3 nucleotides are TGTGCCAGCAGTCCCGGGGGGTTTAGCAATCAGCCCCAGCATTTT.

V and J are TRBV6-5 and TRBJ2-7; a possible D gene is TRBD2 (7 bases). The CDR3 has 15 amino acids. Germline CDR1 reads MNHEY; CDR2 reads SVGAGI. V was shortened by 2 bases and J by 3 bases, with 14 bases between the two germline ends. The CDR3 is CASSYAGARVYEQYF. The CDR3 coding sequence is TGTGCCAGCAGTTACGCGGGGGCGCGGGTCTACGAGCAGTACTTC.

J is TRBJ2-7 and V is TRBV6-5, with D possibly matching TRBD1 (6 bases). Trimming shortened V by 0 bases and J by 4 bases, and 13 bases separated the two germline ends. The CDR3 is 15 amino acids. Per germline, CDR1 MNHEY and CDR2 SVGAGI. The CDR3 reads CASSYSTPRGYEQYV. The CDR3 nucleotides are TGTGCCAGCAGTTACTCGACCCCGAGGGGGTACGAGCAGTACGTC.

This sequence joins TRBV9 and TRBJ2-1, with 7 bases identical to TRBD2. Per the germline V gene, CDR1 is SGDLS and CDR2 is YYNGEE. Germline trimming cut 6 bases from V and 3 bases from J; bases unmatched to any gene: 6. The CDR3 consists of 14 residues. CDR3 residues: CASNMGGDYNEQFF. For the CDR3, the DNA is TGTGCCAGCAATATGGGGGGGGACTACAATGAGCAGTTCTTC. The entire variable domain, with the rest obtained from reference TRBV9 and TRBJ2-1, is as follows: DSGVTQTPKHLITATGQRVTLRCSPRSGDLSVYWYQQSLDQGLQFLIQYYNGEERAKGNILERFSAQQFPDLHSELNLSSLELGDSALYFCASNMGGDYNEQFFGPGTRLTVL.

The V and J genes are TRBV11-2 and TRBJ2-1, with 11 bases that match TRBD2. After removal of 5 bases from V and 4 bases from J, the junction contained 10 bases not matched to a gene. This CDR3 has 17 residues. Germline CDR1 SGHAT, CDR2 FQNNGV. The CDR3 DNA reads TGTGCCAGCAGCCCTCAAGGGGGACTAGCGGCTTACAATGAGCAGTTCTTC. This translates into CASSPQGGLAAYNEQFF.